One and the same sample provided the 20 T cell receptor beta chains below, sequenced in a study of T cells in Graves' hyperthyroidism and ophthalmopathy. Regions amplified from RNA transcripts were the TCR beta CDR3 regions. When the TCR CDR3 underwent first-round RT-PCR, the HTBI primer set was used. One entry per CDR3 protein results from TCRdb running MiXCR on the multiplex PCR reads. The sample includes some 360,000 distinct CDR3 sequences, about 15% of them seen just once. Sequenced: blood. The receptors derive from a woman aged 60-75 years with Graves' hyperthyroidism.

This clonotype occurred many times. This sequence joins TRBV20-1 and TRBJ2-7, with D unclear. Trimming shortened V by 3 bases and J by 0 bases, and 12 bases separated the two germline ends. Germline-derived CDR1 and CDR2 are DFQATT and SNEGSKA (reference sequence). CDR3 length: 14 amino acids. The CDR3 is CSASQALPSYEQYF. For the CDR3, the DNA is TGCAGTGCTAGCCAGGCCCTTCCCTCCTACGAGCAGTACTTC.

This clonotype appeared a single time. The CDR3 DNA is TGTGCCAGCAGTGAAGGGGAGTTTTACGAGCAGTACTTC. It is translated as CASSEGEFYEQYF. This rearrangement joins TRBV6-1 to TRBJ2-7, with D perhaps matching TRBD2 (5 bases). V lost 1 base to trimming and J lost 4 bases, with 8 bases between them. The CDR3 loop spans 13 amino acids. Germline CDR1 is MNHNS and CDR2 is SASEGT.

There are many counts of this clonotype. The chain carries TRBV24-1 and TRBJ1-1; 9 bases are a match to TRBD1. This CDR3 is built from 18 residues. With 4 bases clipped from V and 4 bases from J, the junction kept 15 bases outside the gene matches. CDR1 KGHDR and CDR2 SFDVKD come from the germline V gene. The CDR3 nucleotides read TGTGCCACCAGTGAATCGTCCGGGACAGGGCCTTTGGGCACTGAAGCTTTCTTT. Encoded protein: CATSESSGTGPLGTEAFF.

The rearrangement joins TRBV7-8 to TRBJ2-5, with 8 nucleotides matching TRBD1. V lost 6 bases to trimming and J lost 2 bases; unmatched junction nucleotides: 11. This CDR3 has 16 residues. The germline V gene has CDR1 SGHVS and CDR2 FQNEAQ. The CDR3 here is CASRNTRDRRQETQYF. CDR3 sequence (DNA): TGTGCCAGCAGGAACACCCGGGACAGGCGTCAAGAGACCCAGTACTTC.

This clonotype was detected ten times or more. V gene TRBV2 combines with J gene TRBJ2-1; D is possibly TRBD1 (6 bases). Germline CDR1 reads SNHLY; CDR2 reads FYNNEI. V was shortened by 4 bases and J by 6 bases, with 13 bases between the two germline ends. The CDR3 runs to 14 residues. CDR3 region: CASSVQQGINEQFF. The CDR3 nucleotides read TGTGCCAGCAGTGTACAACAGGGAATCAATGAGCAGTTCTTC.

This clonotype was counted many times. This sequence joins TRBV7-8 and TRBJ1-6; TRBD1 aligns across 7 bases. There are 16 residues in the CDR3. The germline V gene has CDR1 SGHVS and CDR2 FQNEAQ. The J segment lost 6 bases and the V segment lost 3 bases, leaving 8 bases of the junction unmatched. The CDR3 reads CASSFRQGATNSPLHF. For the CDR3, the DNA is TGTGCCAGCAGCTTTCGACAGGGAGCTACTAATTCACCCCTCCACTTT.

This clonotype was recorded at least ten times. The gene calls are TRBV3-1 and TRBJ1-1; no clear D gene. CDR1 is LGHDT and CDR2 is YNNKEL in the germline V gene (reference sequence). This CDR3 spans 15 amino acids. Trimming pared 0 bases from V and 4 bases from J, leaving 12 bases between. The CDR3 is CASSQETWGATEAFF. CDR3 bases: TGTGCCAGCAGCCAAGAGACCTGGGGAGCCACTGAAGCTTTCTTT.

A few counts support this clonotype. The rearrangement uses TRBV5-1 and TRBJ1-1; D is undetermined. This CDR3 is built from 15 residues. Trimming took 0 bases from V and 4 from J, leaving 13 bases between them. CDR1 SGHRS and CDR2 YFSETQ come from the germline V gene. The CDR3 DNA reads as TGCGCCAGCAGCTTGGGCCTGGGTGGGCTCACTGAAGCTTTCTTT. Translation: CASSLGLGGLTEAFF.

This clonotype was seen repeatedly, ten times or more. The chain has TRBV15 and TRBJ2-1; 12 positions agree with TRBD1. The CDR3 contains 14 residues. CDR1 and CDR2 from the germline V gene are LNHNV and YYDKDF (reference sequence). Trimming took 5 bases from V and 7 from J; bases not matched to a gene: 3. CDR3: CATSRDRGLNEQFF. CDR3 bases: TGTGCCACCAGCCGGGACAGGGGGCTGAATGAGCAGTTCTTC.

This clonotype was observed a handful of times. The chain couples TRBV24-1 to TRBJ1-2; D not certain. Trimming took off 1 base at V and 2 bases at J, with 1 base between the two ends. The CDR3 is made up of 12 amino acids. The germline CDR1 and CDR2 sequences are KGHDR and SFDVKD. CDR3: CATSDFNYGYTF. The CDR3 DNA is TGTGCCACCAGTGATTTCAACTATGGCTACACCTTC.

Turning to this clonotype: A much larger clone lies one base from this, so it may be a read error. The chain combines TRBV18 with TRBJ2-1; 7 bases are a match to TRBD2. Germline assignment: CDR1 KGHSH and CDR2 LQKENI. Trimming removed 3 bases from V and 10 bases from J; junction bases left unmatched: 6. The CDR3 runs to 13 residues. CDR3 region: CASSPWTRGEQFF. In nucleotides, the CDR3 is TGTGCCAGCTCACCCTGGACTAGAGGCGAGCAGTTCTTC. The full variable domain, completed using reference TRBV18 and TRBJ2-1, is NAGVMQNPRHLVRRRGQEARLRCSPMKGHSHVYWYRQLPEEGLKFMVYLQKENIIDESGMPKERFSAEFPKEGPSILRIQQVVRGDSAAYFCASSPWTRGEQFFGPGTRLTVL.

This clonotype was detected a few times. This chain joins TRBV12-3 or TRBV12-4 and TRBJ2-7; maybe TRBD2 (7 bases). The CDR3 consists of 14 residues. V was shortened by 1 base and J by 6 bases, with 13 bases between the two germline ends. CDR3 bases: TGTGCCAGCAGTTTAGGTGGGGGGGGCCCCGAGCAGTACTTC. Translating gives CASSLGGGGPEQYF.

This clonotype has ten or more counts. This chain connects TRBV5-1 to TRBJ2-1; 12 nucleotides match TRBD1. CDR1 and CDR2 from the germline V gene are SGHRS and YFSETQ. This CDR3 has 15 residues. V gave up 4 bases and J gave up 7 bases; unmatched junction bases: 6. The CDR3 reads CASSAGTGGLNEQFF. Here the CDR3 DNA reads TGCGCCAGCAGCGCAGGGACAGGGGGCTTGAATGAGCAGTTCTTC.

This rearrangement joins TRBV6-1 to TRBJ1-1; D call uncertain. The CDR3 has 15 residues. Trimming took 6 bases from V and 7 from J, leaving 21 bases between them. Germline V CDR1 and CDR2: MNHNS, SASEGT. CDR3 sequence (DNA): TGTGCCAGCAGCACCCTATATCTGGAGGCCAGTGAAGCTTTCTTT. Its translation: CASSTLYLEASEAFF.

This rearrangement joins TRBV12-3 or TRBV12-4 to TRBJ1-6; possible D gene TRBD1, 5 bases. There are 13 residues in the CDR3. Trimming left V 5 bases short and J 10 bases short, with 12 bases between. The CDR3 is CASSPGRRSPLHF. CDR3 nucleotide sequence: TGTGCCAGCAGTCCAGGGAGGCGGTCACCCCTCCACTTT.

This clonotype was counted at least ten times. The chain employs TRBV5-1 and TRBJ1-1; 8 nucleotides line up with TRBD1. V trimming: 7 bases; J trimming: 0 bases; junction bases outside the gene matches: 11. Germline CDR1 is SGHRS and CDR2 is YFSETQ. The CDR3 runs 16 residues. The CDR3 loop reads CASFSGGIELNTEAFF. The CDR3 region has the DNA TGCGCCAGCTTCTCAGGGGGCATCGAGCTGAACACTGAAGCTTTCTTT.

There are many counts of this clonotype. The chain carries TRBV4-1 and TRBJ1-1; 11 nucleotides agree with TRBD1. This CDR3 is built from 16 residues. Germline CDR1 is MGHRA and CDR2 is YSYEKL. Trimming removed 1 base from V and 1 base from J; junction bases left unmatched: 2. The CDR3 is CASSQGTGGGNTEAFF. As DNA, the CDR3 is TGCGCCAGCAGCCAAGGGACAGGGGGCGGGAACACTGAAGCTTTCTTT.

This clonotype occurred many times. The CDR3 reads CSVENGEREGPMYEQFF. As DNA, the CDR3 is TGCAGCGTTGAAAATGGGGAGCGGGAGGGCCCTATGTATGAGCAGTTCTTC. The V and J genes are TRBV29-1 and TRBJ2-1; 10 bases align to TRBD2. The trim removed 2 bases at V and 8 bases at J, leaving 15 bases unmatched. The CDR3 runs to 17 residues. CDR1 and CDR2 (germline): SQVTM, ANQGSEA.

The chain is built from TRBV4-2 and TRBJ2-5; D is uncertain. This CDR3 is 13 amino acids long. The germline CDR1 and CDR2 sequences are LGHNA and YNFKEQ. Trimming shortened V by 4 bases and J by 4 bases, and 10 bases separated the two germline ends. The CDR3 region has the DNA TGTGCCAGCAGCCCCCGACCCTCAGAGACCCAGTACTTC. This sequence encodes CASSPRPSETQYF.

Only a few counts were recorded for this clonotype. The chain is built from TRBV7-9 and TRBJ2-7; 10 bases align to TRBD1. This CDR3 has 13 residues. The junction had 2 bases not matched to a gene; V was cut back by 5 bases and J by 4 bases. CDR1 is SEHNR, CDR2 FQNEAQ, per germline (reference sequence). CDR3 protein: CASSMGQGYEQYF. The CDR3 DNA follows: TGTGCCAGCAGCATGGGACAGGGGTACGAGCAGTACTTC.